This TCR beta chain was documented in a study of shared clonotypes between healthy human individuals. Every subset had its genomic DNA shared out evenly among several immunoSEQ plates. Clones were read by immunoSEQ multiplex PCR, and TCRdb kept only the in-frame ones, dropping some. Of under 2,500,000 clones in the sample, almost 96% are singletons; the top ten hold approximately 0.13%. The CDR3 has 13 amino acids. In germline, CDR1 is SGHTA, CDR2 FQGNSA. V was clipped by 1 base and J by 6 bases, with 10 bases between them. The TCR comes from a young man in good health. Input material: naive CD4+ T cells sorted from blood. Described subset: CD45RA+ positively selected. The chain carries TRBV7-2 and TRBJ2-7; D not certain. Here the CDR3 reads CASSLGGPTEQYF. The CDR3, as DNA: TGTGCCAGCAGCTTAGGAGGACCCACCGAGCAGTACTTC.